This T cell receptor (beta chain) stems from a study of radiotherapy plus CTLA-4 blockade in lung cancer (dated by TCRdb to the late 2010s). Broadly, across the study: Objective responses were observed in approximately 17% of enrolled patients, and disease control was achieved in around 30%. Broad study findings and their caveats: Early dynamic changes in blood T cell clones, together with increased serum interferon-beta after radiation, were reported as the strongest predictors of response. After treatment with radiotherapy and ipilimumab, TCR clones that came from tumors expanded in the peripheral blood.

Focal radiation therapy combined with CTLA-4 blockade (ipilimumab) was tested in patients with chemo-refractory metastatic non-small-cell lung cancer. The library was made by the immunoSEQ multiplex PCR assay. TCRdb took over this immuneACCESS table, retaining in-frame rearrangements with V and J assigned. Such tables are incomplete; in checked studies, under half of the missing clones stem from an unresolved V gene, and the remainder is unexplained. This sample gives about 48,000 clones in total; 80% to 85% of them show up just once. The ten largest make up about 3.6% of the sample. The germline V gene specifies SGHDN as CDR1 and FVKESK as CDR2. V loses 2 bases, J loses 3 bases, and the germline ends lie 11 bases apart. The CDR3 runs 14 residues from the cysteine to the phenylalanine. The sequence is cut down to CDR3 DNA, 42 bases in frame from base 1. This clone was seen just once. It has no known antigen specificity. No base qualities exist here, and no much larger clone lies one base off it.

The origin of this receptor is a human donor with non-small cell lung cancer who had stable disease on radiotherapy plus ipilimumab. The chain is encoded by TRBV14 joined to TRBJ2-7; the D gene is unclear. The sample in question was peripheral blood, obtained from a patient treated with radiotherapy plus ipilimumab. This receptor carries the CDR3 CASSQIPSLYEQYF. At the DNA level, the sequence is TGTGCCAGCAGCCAAATTCCGAGCCTCTACGAGCAGTACTTC.